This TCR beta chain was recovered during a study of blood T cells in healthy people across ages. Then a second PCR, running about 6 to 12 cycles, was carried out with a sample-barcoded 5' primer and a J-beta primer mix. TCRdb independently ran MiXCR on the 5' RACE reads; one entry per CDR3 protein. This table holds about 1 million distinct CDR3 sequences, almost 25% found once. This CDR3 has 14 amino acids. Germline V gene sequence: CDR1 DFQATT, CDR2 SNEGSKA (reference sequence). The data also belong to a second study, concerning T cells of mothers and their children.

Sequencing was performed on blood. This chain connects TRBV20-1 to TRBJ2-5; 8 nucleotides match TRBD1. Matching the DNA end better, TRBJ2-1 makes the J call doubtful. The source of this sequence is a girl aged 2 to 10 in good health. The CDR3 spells CSARKTGDRNEQFF. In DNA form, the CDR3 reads TGCAGTGCTAGAAAGACAGGGGACAGGAATGAGCAGTTCTTC.